Listed below are T cell receptor beta chains from one sample, sequenced in a study of T cell repertoires in cytomegalovirus infection. TCRdb redid the calling of the reads with MiXCR, one entry per CDR3 protein. This repertoire shows around 23,000 distinct CDR3 sequences, about 23% found once; its top ten account for around 90%. What these receptors recognize is not known. Material: CD8+ T cells from cultured PBMCs, obtained from culture after CMV antigen stimulation. Source of these receptors: a human donor in good health (CMV status not recorded). Some clones in this sample may be carry-over from other donors' samples. Each CDR3 is given with its conserved first and last residue. D genes are given only for firm matches. Clone size appears in some rows only: once, few, many, or a class for an expanded clone.

>13|once|NA|TRBJ2-2|TRBV20-1
CSAGSPDTGELFF
TGCAGTGCCGGGTCTCCGGACACCGGGGAGCTGTTTTTT
>14|NA|NA|TRBJ1-1|TRBV4-2
CASSQGLMNTEAFF
TGTGCCAGCAGCCAAGGGCTGATGAACACTGAAGCTTTCTTT
>14|NA|NA|TRBJ2-2|TRBV4-3
CASSRNRVAGELFF
TGCGCCAGCAGCCGCAACAGGGTTGCGGGGGAGCTGTTTTTT
>14|NA|NA|TRBJ2-2|TRBV7-8
CASSLGGNTGELFF
TGTGCCAGCAGCCTGGGGGGTAACACCGGGGAGCTGTTTTTT
>16|few|TRBD2|TRBJ2-1|TRBV2
CASSELSSGPNNEQFF
TGTGCCAGCAGTGAACTGTCTAGCGGACCAAACAATGAGCAGTTCTTC
>14|few|NA|TRBJ2-2|TRBV4-1
CASSPRTATGELFF
TGCGCCAGCAGCCCTCGGACAGCTACCGGGGAGCTGTTTTTT
>14|NA|TRBD1|TRBJ2-1|TRBV4-1
CASSPGGSLDEQFF
TGCGCCAGCAGCCCAGGGGGCAGTCTGGATGAGCAGTTCTTC
>15|NA|NA|TRBJ1-1|TRBV10-3
CAISALKGLDTEAFF
TGTGCCATCAGTGCCCTGAAGGGGTTGGACACTGAAGCTTTCTTT
>18|many|TRBD1|TRBJ1-1|TRBV6-5
CASSYSASFGQGFTEAFF
TGTGCCAGCAGTTACTCGGCTAGTTTCGGACAGGGTTTCACTGAAGCTTTCTTT
>14|NA|NA|TRBJ1-1|TRBV9
CASSVVDLNTEAFF
TGTGCCAGCAGCGTAGTCGACCTAAACACTGAAGCTTTCTTT
>15|many|NA|TRBJ2-1|TRBV7-2
CASSLVSRVGDEQFF
TGTGCCAGCAGCTTAGTTTCTAGGGTGGGCGATGAGCAGTTCTTC
>19|once|TRBD1|TRBJ2-6|TRBV6-5
CASSYGTGDMISGANVLTF
TGTGCCAGCAGTTACGGGACAGGGGATATGATCTCTGGGGCCAACGTCCTGACTTTC
>16|NA|TRBD1|TRBJ2-7|TRBV9
CASSATGGAWGHEQYF
TGTGCCAGCAGCGCCACAGGGGGCGCCTGGGGTCACGAGCAGTACTTC
>14|few|NA|TRBJ1-5|TRBV6-2/TRBV6-3
CASSFLGGNQPQHF
TGTGCCAGCAGCTTCCTAGGGGGCAATCAGCCCCAGCATTTT
>14|many|NA|TRBJ2-4|TRBV7-3
CASSPTRAKNIQYF
TGTGCCAGCAGCCCCACCCGGGCCAAAAACATTCAGTACTTC
>14|NA|NA|TRBJ2-7|TRBV27
CASSLSAGFYEQYF
TGTGCCAGCAGTTTATCCGCAGGGTTCTACGAGCAGTACTTC
>15|many|TRBD2|TRBJ2-1|TRBV12-3/TRBV12-4
CASSPGGGPGGEQFF
TGTGCCAGCAGCCCGGGAGGGGGGCCGGGGGGTGAGCAGTTCTTC
>15|many|TRBD1|TRBJ1-1|TRBV12-3/TRBV12-4
CASSADRVVDTEAFF
TGTGCCAGCAGCGCCGACAGGGTGGTAGACACTGAAGCTTTCTTT
>14|NA|NA|TRBJ2-6|TRBV20-1
CSARDPSGANVLTF
TGCAGTGCCCGGGACCCCTCTGGGGCCAACGTCCTGACTTTC
>16|few|TRBD2|TRBJ2-5|TRBV20-1
CSAFPERGYNQETQYF
TGCAGTGCCTTCCCCGAGCGGGGGTATAACCAAGAGACCCAGTACTTC
>18|NA|TRBD1|TRBJ2-6|TRBV28
CASSFHMPRGRGANVLTF
TGTGCCAGCAGTTTTCACATGCCAAGGGGGCGTGGGGCCAACGTCCTGACTTTC
>16|NA|NA|TRBJ1-1|TRBV12-3/TRBV12-4
CASKSGGAELNTEAFF
TGTGCCAGCAAATCTGGGGGCGCGGAGTTGAACACTGAAGCTTTCTTT
>15|many|TRBD1|TRBJ1-1|TRBV4-1
CASSRGQGMNTEAFF
TGCGCCAGCAGCCGGGGACAGGGGATGAACACTGAAGCTTTCTTT
>13|NA|NA|TRBJ1-1|TRBV12-3/TRBV12-4
CASNFGSGTEAFF
TGTGCCAGCAATTTCGGATCCGGTACTGAAGCTTTCTTT
>16|few|NA|TRBJ2-5|TRBV27
CASSFGGAGRQETQYF
TGTGCCAGCAGTTTTGGGGGAGCTGGAAGACAAGAGACCCAGTACTTC
>17|NA|TRBD2|TRBJ2-1|TRBV19
CASSTRPLLAGYNEQFF
TGTGCCAGTAGTACTAGGCCCTTACTAGCGGGGTACAATGAGCAGTTCTTC
>13|NA|TRBD1|TRBJ2-7|TRBV7-8
CASSSGTGYEQYF
TGTGCCAGCAGCTCAGGGACAGGCTACGAGCAGTACTTC
>16|NA|TRBD2|TRBJ2-3|TRBV2
CASSDPAGGLTDTQYF
TGTGCCAGCAGTGATCCCGCGGGGGGGCTCACAGATACGCAGTATTTT
>14|NA|NA|TRBJ2-3|TRBV7-2
CASSFSTGTDTQYF
TGTGCCAGCAGCTTCTCGACAGGCACAGATACGCAGTATTTT
>15|NA|NA|TRBJ1-2|TRBV4-2
CASSQPGTESYGYTF
TGTGCCAGCAGCCAGCCCGGGACCGAGTCCTATGGCTACACCTTC
>15|few|TRBD2|TRBJ2-1|TRBV2
CASSSGVSSYNEQFF
TGTGCCAGCAGTAGCGGGGTGAGCTCCTACAATGAGCAGTTCTTC
>15|NA|NA|TRBJ2-7|TRBV7-9
CASRPPLAPTYEQYF
TGTGCCAGCAGACCCCCCCTAGCGCCGACCTACGAGCAGTACTTC
>13|NA|NA|TRBJ2-5|TRBV28
CASSLGYSTTQYF
TGTGCCAGCAGTTTAGGTTATTCCACGACCCAGTACTTC
>17|few|TRBD1|TRBJ1-4|TRBV7-9
CASSSSRQGSTNEKLFF
TGTGCCAGCAGCTCCTCCCGACAGGGTTCGACTAATGAAAAACTGTTTTTT
>17|NA|NA|TRBJ2-1|TRBV28
CASSLEGLGGSWDEQFF
TGTGCCAGCAGCCTAGAGGGATTGGGGGGCTCCTGGGATGAGCAGTTCTTC
>13|NA|NA|TRBJ1-1|TRBV19
CASVRGVDTEAFF
TGTGCCAGCGTAAGGGGGGTTGACACTGAAGCTTTCTTT
>16|many|TRBD1|TRBJ1-2|TRBV7-8
CASSFRTGADWYGYTF
TGTGCCAGCAGCTTCAGGACAGGGGCTGATTGGTATGGCTACACCTTC
>16|few|NA|TRBJ2-3|TRBV12-3/TRBV12-4
CASSLRTIGGTDTQYF
TGTGCCAGCAGTCTCCGGACAATAGGGGGGACAGATACGCAGTATTTT
>14|NA|TRBD2|TRBJ2-3|TRBV10-3
CAIKLSGATDTQYF
TGTGCCATCAAACTCAGCGGGGCCACAGATACGCAGTATTTT